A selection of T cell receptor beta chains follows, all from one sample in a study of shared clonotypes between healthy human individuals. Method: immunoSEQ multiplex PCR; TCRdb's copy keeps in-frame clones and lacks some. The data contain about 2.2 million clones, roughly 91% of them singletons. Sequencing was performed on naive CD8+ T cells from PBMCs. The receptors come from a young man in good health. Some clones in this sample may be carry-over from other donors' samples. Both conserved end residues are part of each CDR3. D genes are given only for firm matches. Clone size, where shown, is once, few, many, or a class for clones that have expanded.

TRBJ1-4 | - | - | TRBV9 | TGTGCCAGCAGCCCCCGGACGGGAGCAACTAATGAAAAACTGTTTTTT | CASSPRTGATNEKLFF
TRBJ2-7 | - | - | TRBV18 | TGTGCCAGCTCACCCACAACAAGGTACAACGCCTACGAGCAGTACTTC | CASSPTTRYNAYEQYF
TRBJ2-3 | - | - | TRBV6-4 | TGTGCCAGCAGTGACTGGAGTAGCGGCACAGATACGCAGTATTTT | CASSDWSSGTDTQYF
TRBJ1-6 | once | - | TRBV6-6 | TGTGCCAGCAGTTACGTTATGACCGAAAATTCACCCCTCCACTTT | CASSYVMTENSPLHF
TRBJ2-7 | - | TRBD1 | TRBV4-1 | TGCGCCAGCAGCCTGGGACAGTCAGCCTACGAGCAGTACTTC | CASSLGQSAYEQYF
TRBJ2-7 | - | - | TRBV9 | TGTGCCAGCAGCCCGAATCCACTAAAGCGGAGCCTTCCCTATGAGCAGTACTTC | CASSPNPLKRSLPYEQYF
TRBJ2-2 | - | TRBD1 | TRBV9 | TGTGCCAGCAGCGCCGGCAGGGGGCGCCCCTCGAACACCGGGGAGCTGTTTTTT | CASSAGRGRPSNTGELFF
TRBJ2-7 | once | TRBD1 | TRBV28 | TGTGCCAGCAGGGAGACAGGGGGACAGACCTACGAGCAGTACTTC | CASRETGGQTYEQYF
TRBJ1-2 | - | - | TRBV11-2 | TGTGCCAGCAGCCAACGCAAGGGCTGGGACTATGGCTACACCTTC | CASSQRKGWDYGYTF
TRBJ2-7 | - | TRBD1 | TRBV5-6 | TGTGCCAGCAGCCCCAGACCGGGACAGGGTAAAGAGCAGTACTTC | CASSPRPGQGKEQYF
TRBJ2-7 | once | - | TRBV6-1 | TGTGCCAGCAGTGTACGATCAGCTACCTACGAGCAGTACTTC | CASSVRSATYEQYF
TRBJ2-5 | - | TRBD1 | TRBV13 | TGTGCCAGCAGCTTTGACAGGGGAATAGAGACCCAGTACTTC | CASSFDRGIETQYF
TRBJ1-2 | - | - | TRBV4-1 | TGCGCCAGCAGCCACTTGGACAGTCGGATAGCCTATGGCTACACCTTC | CASSHLDSRIAYGYTF
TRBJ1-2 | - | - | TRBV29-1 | TGCAGCGTTCGGACGGGCGTACATGGCTACACCTTC | CSVRTGVHGYTF
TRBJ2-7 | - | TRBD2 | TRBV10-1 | TGCGCCAGCAGTGACCAGCGGGAGAGCGCGAACTACGAGCAGTACTTC | CASSDQRESANYEQYF
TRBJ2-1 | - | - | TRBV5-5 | TGTGCCAGCAGGAGTCGGGACACCAATGAGCAGTTCTTC | CASRSRDTNEQFF
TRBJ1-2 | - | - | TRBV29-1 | TGCAGCGCTGATGGGTCGGAGTATGGCTACACCTTC | CSADGSEYGYTF
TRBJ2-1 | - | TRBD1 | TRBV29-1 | TGCAGCGTTCGTTATCCGGGACAGGGCCCCTACAATGAGCAGTTCTTC | CSVRYPGQGPYNEQFF
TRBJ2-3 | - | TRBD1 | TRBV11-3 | TGTGCCAGCAGCCACAGACAGGGGGATACGCAGTATTTT | CASSHRQGDTQYF
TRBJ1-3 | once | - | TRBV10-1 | TGCGCCAGCATTGGCAGAAAAGGAGCGGGAAACACCATATATTTT | CASIGRKGAGNTIYF
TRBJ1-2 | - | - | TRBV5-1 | TGCGCCAGCAGCGGGACGTTAAGCAATGGCTACACCTTC | CASSGTLSNGYTF
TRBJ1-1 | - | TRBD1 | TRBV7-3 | TGTGCCAGCAGCTCGTACAGGGGGGCTGAAGCTTTCTTT | CASSSYRGAEAFF
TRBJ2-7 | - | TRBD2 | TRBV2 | TGTGCCAGCAGCGGAGCGGGGTCCTACGAGCAGTACTTC | CASSGAGSYEQYF
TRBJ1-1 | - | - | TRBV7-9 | TGTGCCAGCAGCTTAGGAGGGCCTGAAGCTTTCTTT | CASSLGGPEAFF
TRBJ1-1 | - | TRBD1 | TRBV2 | TGTGCCAGCAGTGAAAGTAGGGACAGGGGCGTGAACACTGAAGCTTTCTTT | CASSESRDRGVNTEAFF
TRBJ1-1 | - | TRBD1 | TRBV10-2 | TGCGCCAGCAGGCCCCTGACAGGGGGCCGAACTGAAGCTTTCTTT | CASRPLTGGRTEAFF
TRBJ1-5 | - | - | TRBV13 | TGTGCCAGCAGCTTAGCCCGGGAGCAAAATCAGCCCCAGCATTTT | CASSLAREQNQPQHF